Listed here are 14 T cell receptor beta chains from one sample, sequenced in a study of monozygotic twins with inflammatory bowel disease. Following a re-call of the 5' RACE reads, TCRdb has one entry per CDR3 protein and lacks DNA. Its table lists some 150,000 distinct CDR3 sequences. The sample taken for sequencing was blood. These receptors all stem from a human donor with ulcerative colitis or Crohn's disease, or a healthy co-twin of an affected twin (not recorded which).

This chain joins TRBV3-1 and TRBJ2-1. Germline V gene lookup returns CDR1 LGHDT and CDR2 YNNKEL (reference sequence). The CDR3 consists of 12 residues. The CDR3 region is CASSQEYTEQFF.

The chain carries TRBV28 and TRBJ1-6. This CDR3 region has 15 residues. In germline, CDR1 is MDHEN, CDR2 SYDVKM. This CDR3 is CASSGVGAYNSPLHF.

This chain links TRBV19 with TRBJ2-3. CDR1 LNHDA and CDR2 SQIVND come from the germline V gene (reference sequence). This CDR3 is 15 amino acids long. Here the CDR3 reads CASSDGLEITDTQYF.

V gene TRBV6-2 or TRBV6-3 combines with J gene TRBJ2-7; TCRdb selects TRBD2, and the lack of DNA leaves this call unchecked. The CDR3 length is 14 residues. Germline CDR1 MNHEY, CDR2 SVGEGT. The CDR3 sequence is CARISGRAVHEQYF.

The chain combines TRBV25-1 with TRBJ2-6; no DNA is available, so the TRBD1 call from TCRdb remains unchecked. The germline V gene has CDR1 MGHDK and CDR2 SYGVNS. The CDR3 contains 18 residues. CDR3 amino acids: CASRPSGTGISGANVLTF.

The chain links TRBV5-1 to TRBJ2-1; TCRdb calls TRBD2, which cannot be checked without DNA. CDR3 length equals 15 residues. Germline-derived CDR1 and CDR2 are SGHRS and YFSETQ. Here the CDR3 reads CASSWGTSGSDEQFF.

The chain's CDR3 is CASSHTRDYIYEQYF. This chain uses TRBV12-3 or TRBV12-4 with TRBJ2-7; lacking DNA, the TRBD2 call made by TCRdb goes unchecked. The CDR3 contains 15 residues.

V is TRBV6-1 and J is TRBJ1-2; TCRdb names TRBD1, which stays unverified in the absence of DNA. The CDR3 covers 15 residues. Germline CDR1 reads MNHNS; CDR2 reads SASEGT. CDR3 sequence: CASRIPDGSAMYYTF.

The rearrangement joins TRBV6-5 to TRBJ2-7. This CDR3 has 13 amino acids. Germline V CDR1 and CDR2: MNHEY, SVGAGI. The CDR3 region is CASSYRQNLGQYF.

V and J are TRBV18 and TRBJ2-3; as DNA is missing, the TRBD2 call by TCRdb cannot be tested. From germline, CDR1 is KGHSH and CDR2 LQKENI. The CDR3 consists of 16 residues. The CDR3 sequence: CASSPGLADSTDTQYF.

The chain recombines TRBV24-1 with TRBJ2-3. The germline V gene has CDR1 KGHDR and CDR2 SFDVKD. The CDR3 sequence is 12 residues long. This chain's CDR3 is CATRDRTDTQYF.

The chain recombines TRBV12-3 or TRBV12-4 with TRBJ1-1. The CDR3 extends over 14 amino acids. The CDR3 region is CASSLRALNTEAFF.

This chain's CDR3 is CASSLGQGVWNSPLHF. The chain joins TRBV7-2 to TRBJ1-6; absent DNA, TCRdb's TRBD1 call cannot be checked. Germline V gene lookup returns CDR1 SGHTA and CDR2 FQGNSA. There are 16 residues in the CDR3.

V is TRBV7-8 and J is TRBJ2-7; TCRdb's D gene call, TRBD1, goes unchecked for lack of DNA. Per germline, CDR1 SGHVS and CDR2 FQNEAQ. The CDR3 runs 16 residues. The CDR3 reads CASSLIGRPTSYEQYF.